These T cell receptor beta chains were read from a single sample in a study of blood T cell repertoires in COVID-19. TCRdb keeps only in-frame clones here, not all; method: immunoSEQ multiplex PCR. Here the sample spans more than 150,000 clones, 70% to 85% being singletons. The sequencing sample was made of peripheral blood. The receptors originated from a woman aged 45-60 years with acute or convalescent COVID-19. Both conserved end residues are part of each CDR3. D genes are given only for firm matches. The size field is filled for only some rows; it gives once, few, many or a size class.

V gene	D gene	clone size	J gene	CDR3 protein	CDR3 DNA
TRBV11-2	TRBD1	once	TRBJ2-1	CASSPGQGRWNEQFF	TGTGCCAGCAGCCCGGGACAGGGAAGGTGGAATGAGCAGTTCTTC
TRBV6-1	NA	NA	TRBJ2-3	CASSGSWGSRTDTQYF	TGTGCCAGCAGTGGTTCGTGGGGCAGCCGCACAGATACGCAGTATTTT
TRBV7-3	NA	once	TRBJ2-2	CASSLNQRGTGELFF	TGTGCCAGCAGCTTAAACCAAAGGGGAACCGGGGAGCTGTTTTTT
TRBV7-3	NA	few	TRBJ2-7	CASSLAGSGYEQYF	TGTGCCAGCAGCTTAGCTGGGTCGGGGTACGAGCAGTACTTC
TRBV10-2	NA	few	TRBJ2-1	CASRRQDSGHEQFF	TGCGCCAGCAGGCGGCAGGACAGCGGACATGAGCAGTTCTTC
TRBV18	TRBD2	NA	TRBJ2-1	CASSRGTSGGAPSSYNEQFF	TGTGCCAGCTCACGGGGGACTAGCGGGGGGGCCCCCAGCTCCTACAATGAGCAGTTCTTC
TRBV7-2	NA	once	TRBJ1-4	CASSVRGAGGEKLFF	TGTGCCAGCAGCGTCCGGGGGGCTGGTGGTGAAAAACTGTTTTTT
TRBV19	NA	NA	TRBJ2-6	CASEVGAGANVLTF	TGTGCCAGTGAAGTTGGGGCGGGGGCCAACGTCCTGACTTTC
TRBV3-1/TRBV3-2	NA	few	TRBJ1-5	CASSYSNSNQPQHF	TGTGCCAGCAGCTACAGCAATAGCAATCAGCCCCAGCATTTT
TRBV4-3	TRBD1	few	TRBJ2-3	CASSQSTGTGGRDTQYF	TGCGCCAGCAGCCAGTCAACCGGGACAGGGGGCCGTGATACGCAGTATTTT
TRBV18	TRBD2	NA	TRBJ2-1	CASSPGLNNEQFF	TGTGCCAGCTCGCCGGGACTAAACAATGAGCAGTTCTTC
TRBV5-1	NA	NA	TRBJ1-3	CASSFVPGSDGNTIYF	TGCGCCAGCAGCTTCGTTCCAGGGTCGGATGGAAACACCATATATTTT
TRBV18	NA	NA	TRBJ2-3	CASSPQVAAVQYF	TGTGCCAGCTCACCACAGGTAGCAGCGGTGCAGTATTTT
TRBV5-1	TRBD2	NA	TRBJ2-3	CASSPKTGRGDTDTQYF	TGCGCCAGCAGCCCTAAGACGGGGCGGGGGGACACAGATACGCAGTATTTT
TRBV27	NA	NA	TRBJ2-1	CASSLTGHSYNEQFF	TGTGCCAGCAGTTTAACAGGTCACTCCTACAATGAGCAGTTCTTC
TRBV5-6	NA	NA	TRBJ1-6	CASRFQGPWGSYNSPLHF	TGTGCCAGCAGGTTCCAGGGTCCATGGGGCTCCTATAATTCACCCCTCCACTTT
TRBV28	TRBD2	NA	TRBJ2-3	CASRDGGTSGGTDTQYF	TGTGCCAGCAGGGACGGGGGGACTAGCGGGGGCACAGATACGCAGTATTTT
TRBV6-6	NA	NA	TRBJ1-2	CASSSGGVGFYGYTF	TGTGCCAGCAGTTCCGGGGGGGTGGGTTTCTATGGCTACACCTTC
TRBV11-2	NA	once	TRBJ2-3	CASSSSRTDTQYF	TGTGCCAGCAGCTCATCCCGCACAGATACGCAGTATTTT
TRBV29-1	TRBD1	NA	TRBJ2-3	CSVRDRGPQDTQYF	TGCAGCGTTAGGGACAGGGGGCCTCAAGATACGCAGTATTTT
TRBV2	TRBD1	NA	TRBJ1-2	CASSVGQGIVYGYTF	TGTGCCAGCAGTGTGGGACAGGGGATTGTCTATGGCTACACCTTC
TRBV6-6	NA	NA	TRBJ2-1	CASSYPRTVEQFF	TGTGCCAGCAGTTACCCCAGGACTGTTGAGCAGTTCTTC
TRBV2	TRBD1	NA	TRBJ1-1	CASNRGRGATEAFF	TGTGCCAGCAACCGAGGCAGGGGGGCCACTGAAGCTTTCTTT
TRBV14	TRBD1	NA	TRBJ2-7	CASSRTGGGQYF	TGTGCCAGCAGCCGTACAGGGGGCGGGCAGTACTTC
TRBV19	TRBD1	few	TRBJ1-2	CASSGSGGARYGYTF	TGTGCCAGTAGCGGTTCAGGGGGCGCAAGGTATGGCTACACCTTC
TRBV4-1	TRBD2	NA	TRBJ2-5	CASSQVGPGLAEETQYF	TGCGCCAGCAGCCAAGTGGGGCCGGGACTAGCGGAAGAGACCCAGTACTTC
TRBV6-5	TRBD1	NA	TRBJ1-2	CASSYLPGQGASGYTF	TGTGCCAGCAGTTACCTACCGGGACAGGGGGCTAGTGGCTACACCTTC
TRBV9	TRBD1	NA	TRBJ2-1	CASSPQPGGTSEQFF	TGTGCCAGCAGCCCCCAACCAGGGGGAACATCCGAGCAGTTCTTC
TRBV7-9	TRBD1	NA	TRBJ2-5	CASSLGQGPQETQYF	TGTGCCAGCAGCTTAGGACAGGGGCCCCAAGAGACCCAGTACTTC